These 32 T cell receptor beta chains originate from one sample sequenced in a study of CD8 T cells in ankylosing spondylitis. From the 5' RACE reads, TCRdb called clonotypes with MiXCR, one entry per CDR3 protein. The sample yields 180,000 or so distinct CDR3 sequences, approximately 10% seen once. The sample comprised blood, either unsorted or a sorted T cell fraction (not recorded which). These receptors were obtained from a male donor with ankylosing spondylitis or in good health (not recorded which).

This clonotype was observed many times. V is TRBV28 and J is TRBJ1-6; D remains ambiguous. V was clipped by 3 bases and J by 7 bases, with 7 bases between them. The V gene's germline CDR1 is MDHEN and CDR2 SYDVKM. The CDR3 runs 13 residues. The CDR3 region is CASSFPRNSPLHF. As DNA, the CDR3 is TGTGCCAGCAGTTTCCCCAGGAATTCACCCCTCCACTTT.

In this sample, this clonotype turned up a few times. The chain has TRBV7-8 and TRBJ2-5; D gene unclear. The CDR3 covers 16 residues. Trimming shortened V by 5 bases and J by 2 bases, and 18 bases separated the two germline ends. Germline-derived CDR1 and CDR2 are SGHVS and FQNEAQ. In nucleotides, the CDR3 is TGTGCCAGCAGCCCCATTCTCTTAGGGTCTCAAGAGACCCAGTACTTC. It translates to CASSPILLGSQETQYF.

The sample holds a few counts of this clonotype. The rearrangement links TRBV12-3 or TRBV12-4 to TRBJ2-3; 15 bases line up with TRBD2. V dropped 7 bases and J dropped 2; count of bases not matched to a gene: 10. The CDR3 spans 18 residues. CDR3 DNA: TGTGCCAGCACCTTGGGACTAGCGGGGGGCCGGGCCACAGATACGCAGTATTTT. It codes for CASTLGLAGGRATDTQYF.

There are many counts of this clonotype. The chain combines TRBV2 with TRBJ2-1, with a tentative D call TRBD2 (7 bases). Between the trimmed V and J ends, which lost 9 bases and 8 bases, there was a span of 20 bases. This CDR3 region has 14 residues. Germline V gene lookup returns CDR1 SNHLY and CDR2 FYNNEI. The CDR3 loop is CARGGATPAHEQFF. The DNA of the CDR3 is TGTGCCAGAGGGGGGGCTACCCCGGCCCATGAGCAGTTCTTC. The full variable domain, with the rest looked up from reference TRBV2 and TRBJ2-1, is EPEVTQTPSHQVTQMGQEVILRCVPISNHLYFYWYRQILGQKVEFLVSFYNNEISEKSEIFDDQFSVERPDGSNFTLKIRSTKLEDSAMYFCARGGATPAHEQFFGPGTRLTVL.

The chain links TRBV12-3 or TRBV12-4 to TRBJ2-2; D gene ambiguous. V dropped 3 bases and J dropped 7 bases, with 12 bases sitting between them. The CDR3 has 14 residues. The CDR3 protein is CASSFGPGHGELFF. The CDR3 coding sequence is TGTGCCAGCAGTTTCGGCCCCGGGCACGGGGAGCTGTTTTTT.

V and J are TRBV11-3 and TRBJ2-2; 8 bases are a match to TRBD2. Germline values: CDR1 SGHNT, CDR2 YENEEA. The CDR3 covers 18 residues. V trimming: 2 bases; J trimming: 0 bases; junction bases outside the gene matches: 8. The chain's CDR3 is CASSLHPSGRANTGELFF. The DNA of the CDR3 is TGTGCCAGCAGCTTACATCCGTCCGGGAGGGCGAACACCGGGGAGCTGTTTTTT. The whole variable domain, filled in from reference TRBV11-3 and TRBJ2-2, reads EAGVVQSPRYKIIEKKQPVAFWCNPISGHNTLYWYLQNLGQGPELLIRYENEEAVDDSQLPKDRFSAERLKGVDSTLKIQPAELGDSAVYLCASSLHPSGRANTGELFFGEGSRLTVL.

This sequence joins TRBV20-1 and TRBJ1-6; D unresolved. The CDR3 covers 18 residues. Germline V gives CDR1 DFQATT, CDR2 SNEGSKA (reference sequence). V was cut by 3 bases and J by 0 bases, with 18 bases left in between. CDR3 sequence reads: CSASQVHRSGSYNSPLHF. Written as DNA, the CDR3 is TGCAGTGCTAGTCAGGTTCATCGCAGTGGCTCCTATAATTCACCCCTCCACTTT.

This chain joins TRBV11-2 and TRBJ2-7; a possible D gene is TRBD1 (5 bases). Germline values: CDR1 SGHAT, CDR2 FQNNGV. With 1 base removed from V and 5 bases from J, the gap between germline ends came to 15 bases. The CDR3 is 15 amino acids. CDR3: CASSLGSGFLDEQYF. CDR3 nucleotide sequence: TGTGCCAGCAGCTTAGGGTCAGGGTTTCTTGACGAGCAGTACTTC.

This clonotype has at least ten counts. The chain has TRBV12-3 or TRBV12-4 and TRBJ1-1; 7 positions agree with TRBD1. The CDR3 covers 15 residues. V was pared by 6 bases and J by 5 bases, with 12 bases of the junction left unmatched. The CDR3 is CASRGQANWGTEAFF. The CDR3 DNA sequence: TGTGCCAGCAGAGGACAGGCTAATTGGGGTACTGAAGCTTTCTTT.

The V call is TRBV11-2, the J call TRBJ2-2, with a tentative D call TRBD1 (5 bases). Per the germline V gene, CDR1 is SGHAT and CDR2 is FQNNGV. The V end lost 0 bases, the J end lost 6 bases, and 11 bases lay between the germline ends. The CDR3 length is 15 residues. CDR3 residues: CASSLEVGVSGELFF. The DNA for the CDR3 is TGTGCCAGCAGCTTAGAAGTAGGGGTCTCCGGGGAGCTGTTTTTT.

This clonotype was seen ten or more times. DNA of the CDR3: TGTGCCAGCAGTGAAGCCGTGGGTATCTGGAACACTGAAGCTTTCTTT. Residues: CASSEAVGIWNTEAFF. The V gene is TRBV2, the J gene TRBJ1-1; D ambiguous. Germline V gene lookup returns CDR1 SNHLY and CDR2 FYNNEI. The CDR3 totals 16 residues. Trimming stripped 0 bases from V and 1 base from J, with 12 bases between. Supplemented by reference TRBV2 and TRBJ1-1, the full variable domain reads EPEVTQTPSHQVTQMGQEVILRCVPISNHLYFYWYRQILGQKVEFLVSFYNNEISEKSEIFDDQFSVERPDGSNFTLKIRSTKLEDSAMYFCASSEAVGIWNTEAFFGQGTRLTVV.

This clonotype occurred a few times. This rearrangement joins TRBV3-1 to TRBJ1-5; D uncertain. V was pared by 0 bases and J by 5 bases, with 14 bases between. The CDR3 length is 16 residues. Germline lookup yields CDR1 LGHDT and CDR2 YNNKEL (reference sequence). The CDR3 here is CASSQDNSGSHQPQHF. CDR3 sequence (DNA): TGTGCCAGCAGCCAAGATAACTCAGGCTCGCATCAGCCCCAGCATTTT.

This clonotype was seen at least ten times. CDR3 residues: CAISEGGSSYNEQFF. The CDR3, as DNA: TGTGCCATCAGTGAGGGGGGGAGCTCCTACAATGAGCAGTTCTTC. The rearrangement uses TRBV10-3 and TRBJ2-1, with D perhaps matching TRBD2 (6 bases). The CDR3 consists of 15 residues. Trimming took 2 bases from V and 0 from J, leaving 8 bases between them. Per germline, CDR1 ENHRY and CDR2 SYGVKD.

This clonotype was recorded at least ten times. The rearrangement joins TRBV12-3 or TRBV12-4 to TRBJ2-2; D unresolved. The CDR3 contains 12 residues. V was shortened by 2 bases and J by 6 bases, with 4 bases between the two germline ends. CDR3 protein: CASSLQSGELFF. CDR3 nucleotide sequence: TGTGCCAGCAGTTTACAGTCCGGGGAGCTGTTTTTT.

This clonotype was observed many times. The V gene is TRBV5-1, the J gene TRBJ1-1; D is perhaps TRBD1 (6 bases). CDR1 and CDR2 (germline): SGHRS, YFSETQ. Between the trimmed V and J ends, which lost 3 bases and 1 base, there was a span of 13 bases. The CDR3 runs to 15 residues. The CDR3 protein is CASSSAGTTNTEAFF. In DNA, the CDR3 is TGCGCCAGCAGCTCAGCCGGGACAACGAACACTGAAGCTTTCTTT.

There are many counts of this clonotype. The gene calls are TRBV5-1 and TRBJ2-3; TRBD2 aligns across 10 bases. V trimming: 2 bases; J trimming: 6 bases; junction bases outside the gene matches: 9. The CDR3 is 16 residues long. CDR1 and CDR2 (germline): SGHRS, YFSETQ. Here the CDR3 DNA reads TGCGCCAGCAGCTTTAGGCCTAGCGGGAGTTCGGATACGCAGTATTTT. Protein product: CASSFRPSGSSDTQYF.

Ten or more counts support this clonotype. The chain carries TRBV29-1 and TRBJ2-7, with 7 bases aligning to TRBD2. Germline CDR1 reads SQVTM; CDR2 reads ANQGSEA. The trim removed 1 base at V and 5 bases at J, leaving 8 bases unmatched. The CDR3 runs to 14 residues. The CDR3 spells CSVEVRGEYDEQYF. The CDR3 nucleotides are TGCAGCGTTGAAGTTCGGGGGGAGTACGACGAGCAGTACTTC.

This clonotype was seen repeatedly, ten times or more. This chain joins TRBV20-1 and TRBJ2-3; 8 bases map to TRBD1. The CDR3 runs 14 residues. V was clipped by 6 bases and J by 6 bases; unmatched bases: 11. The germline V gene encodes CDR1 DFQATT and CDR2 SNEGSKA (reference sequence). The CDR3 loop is CSAGRDRQLDTQYF. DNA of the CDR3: TGCAGTGCCGGAAGGGACAGGCAATTGGATACGCAGTATTTT.

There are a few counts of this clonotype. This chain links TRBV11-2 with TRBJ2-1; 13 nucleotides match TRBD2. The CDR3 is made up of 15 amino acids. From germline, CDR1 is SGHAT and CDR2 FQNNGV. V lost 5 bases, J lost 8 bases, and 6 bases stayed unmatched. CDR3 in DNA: TGTGCCAGCAGCCCGCGGACTAGCGGGAGCGATGAGCAGTTCTTC. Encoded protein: CASSPRTSGSDEQFF.

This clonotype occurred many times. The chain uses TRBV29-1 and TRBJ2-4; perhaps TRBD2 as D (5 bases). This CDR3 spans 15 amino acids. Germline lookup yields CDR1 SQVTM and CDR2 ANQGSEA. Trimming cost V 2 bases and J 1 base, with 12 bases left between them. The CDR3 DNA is TGCAGCGTTGAAAGCCGGGAAGGGGCCAAAAACATTCAGTACTTC. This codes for CSVESREGAKNIQYF.

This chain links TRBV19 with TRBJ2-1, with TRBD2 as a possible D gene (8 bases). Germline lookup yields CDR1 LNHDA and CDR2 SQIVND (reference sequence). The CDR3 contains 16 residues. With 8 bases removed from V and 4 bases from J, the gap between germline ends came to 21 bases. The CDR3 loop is CASSEKGAGGYNEQFF. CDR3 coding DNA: TGTGCCAGTTCAGAAAAGGGGGCGGGGGGTTACAATGAGCAGTTCTTC.

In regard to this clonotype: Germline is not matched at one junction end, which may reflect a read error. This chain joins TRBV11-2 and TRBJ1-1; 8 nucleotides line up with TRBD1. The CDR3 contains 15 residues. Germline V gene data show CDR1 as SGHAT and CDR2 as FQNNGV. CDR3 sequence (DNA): TGTGCCAGCAGCTCCCGAGACAGGGGAGGAACTGAAGTTTTCTTT. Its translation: CASSSRDRGGTEVFF.

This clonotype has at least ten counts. The CDR3 region has the DNA TGCGCCAGCAGCGGATATAGCCGCGCCGGGGACAATGAGCAGTTCTTC. This encodes CASSGYSRAGDNEQFF. The gene calls are TRBV5-1 and TRBJ2-1, with a tentative D call TRBD2 (5 bases). Germline values: CDR1 SGHRS, CDR2 YFSETQ. The CDR3 is 16 residues long. V shed 4 bases and J shed 5 bases, with 19 bases lying between them.

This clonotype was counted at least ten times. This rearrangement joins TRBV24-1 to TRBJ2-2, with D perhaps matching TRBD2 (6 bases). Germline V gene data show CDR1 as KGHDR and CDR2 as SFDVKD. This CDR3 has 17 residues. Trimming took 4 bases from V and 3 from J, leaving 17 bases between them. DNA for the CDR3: TGTGCCACCAGTGACCTGTGGGGTAGCGGCGACACCGGGGAGCTGTTTTTT. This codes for CATSDLWGSGDTGELFF.

CDR3 amino acids: CASSADVLYNSPLHF. DNA for the CDR3: TGTGCCAGCTCAGCCGACGTCTTGTATAATTCACCCCTCCACTTT. V is TRBV18 and J is TRBJ1-6; D is undetermined. This CDR3 contains 15 residues. CDR1 KGHSH and CDR2 LQKENI come from the germline V gene. V lost 5 bases and J lost 4, with 12 bases in between.

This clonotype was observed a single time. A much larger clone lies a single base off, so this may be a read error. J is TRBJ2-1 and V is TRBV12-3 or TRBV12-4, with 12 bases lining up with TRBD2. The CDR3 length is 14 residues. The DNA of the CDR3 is TGTGTCAGCAGAAAGTCTAGCGGGGGGGCTGAGCAGTTCTTC. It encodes CVSRKSSGGAEQFF.

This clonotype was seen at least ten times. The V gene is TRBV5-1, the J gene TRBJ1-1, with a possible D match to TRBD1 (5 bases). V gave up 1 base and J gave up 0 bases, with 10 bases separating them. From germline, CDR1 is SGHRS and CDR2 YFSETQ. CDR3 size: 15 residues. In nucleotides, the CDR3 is TGCGCCAGCAGCTTGTCCCAGGGTTTGAACACTGAAGCTTTCTTT. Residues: CASSLSQGLNTEAFF.

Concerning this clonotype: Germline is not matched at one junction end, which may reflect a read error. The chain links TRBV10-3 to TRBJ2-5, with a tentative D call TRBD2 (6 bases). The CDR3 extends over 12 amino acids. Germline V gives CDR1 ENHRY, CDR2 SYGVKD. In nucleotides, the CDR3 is TGTGGCATCAGGTCCAGCGGGGAGACCCAGTACTTC. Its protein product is CGIRSSGETQYF.

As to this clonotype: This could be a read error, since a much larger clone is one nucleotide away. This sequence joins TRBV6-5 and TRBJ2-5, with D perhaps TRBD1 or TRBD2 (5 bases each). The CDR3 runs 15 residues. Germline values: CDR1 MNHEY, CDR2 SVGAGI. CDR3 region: CASSYSRGSQATQYF. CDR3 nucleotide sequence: TGTGCCAGCAGTTACTCACGGGGCTCGCAAGCGACCCAGTACTTC.

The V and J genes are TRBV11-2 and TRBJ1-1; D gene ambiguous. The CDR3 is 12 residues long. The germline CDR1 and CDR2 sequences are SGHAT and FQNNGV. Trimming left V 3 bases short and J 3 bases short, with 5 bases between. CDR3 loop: CASSFPYTEAFF. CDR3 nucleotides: TGTGCCAGCAGCTTTCCATACACTGAAGCTTTCTTT.

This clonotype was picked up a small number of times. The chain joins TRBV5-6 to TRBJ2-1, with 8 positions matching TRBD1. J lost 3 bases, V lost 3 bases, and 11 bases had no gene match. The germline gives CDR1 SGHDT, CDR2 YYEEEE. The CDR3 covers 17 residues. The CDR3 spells CASSSTLGQAFYNEQFF. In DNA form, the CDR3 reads TGTGCCAGCAGCTCTACACTGGGACAGGCCTTCTACAATGAGCAGTTCTTC.

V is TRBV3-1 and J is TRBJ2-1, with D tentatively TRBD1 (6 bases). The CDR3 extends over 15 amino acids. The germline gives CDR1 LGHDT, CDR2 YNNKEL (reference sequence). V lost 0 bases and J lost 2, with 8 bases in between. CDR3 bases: TGTGCCAGCAGCCAAGACCGGGACACCTACAATGAGCAGTTCTTC. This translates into CASSQDRDTYNEQFF.